The sequence of this T cell receptor beta chain was determined in a study of cytomegalovirus exposure and HLA in healthy donors. About this clone: Relative to the germline gene, one junction end is altered; a read error may explain this. This CDR3 is also generated by other DNA sequences in the sample.

There are 14 residues in the CDR3. CDR1 is SGHNT, CDR2 YYREEE, per germline (reference sequence). With 60 Vbeta and 13 Jbeta primers, the PCR was carried out. This table comes from immunoSEQ multiplex PCR, and its TCRdb copy is limited to in-frame clones, with some not included. The sample lists some 130,000 clones, about four fifths seen once, with 4.8% in the top ten. Sequencing was done on a sample of PBMCs. This TCR derives from a man aged 25 to 40 in good health. The chain uses TRBV5-4 and TRBJ2-7; 7 positions agree with TRBD1. Here the CDR3 reads CASSLVDRSYEQYF. In nucleotides, the CDR3 is TGTGCCAGCAGCTTAGTGGACAGGTCCTACGAGCAATACTTC.